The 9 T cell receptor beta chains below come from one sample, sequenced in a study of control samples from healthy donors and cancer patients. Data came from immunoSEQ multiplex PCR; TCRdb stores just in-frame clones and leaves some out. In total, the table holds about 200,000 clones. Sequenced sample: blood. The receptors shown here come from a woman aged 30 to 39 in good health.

CDR3 bases: TGTGCCAGCAGTAGTCTGCGAACCTACGAGCAGTACTTC. Translating gives CASSSLRTYEQYF. This chain links TRBV28 with TRBJ2-7; D is ambiguous. In germline, CDR1 is MDHEN, CDR2 SYDVKM. V was trimmed by 5 bases and J by 2 bases, leaving 10 bases between them. The CDR3 runs 13 residues. Full variable domain (rest looked up from reference TRBV28 and TRBJ2-7): DVKVTQSSRYLVKRTGEKVFLECVQDMDHENMFWYRQDPGLGLRLIYFSYDVKMKEKGDIPEGYSVSREKKERFSLILESASTNQTSMYLCASSSLRTYEQYFGPGTRLTVT.

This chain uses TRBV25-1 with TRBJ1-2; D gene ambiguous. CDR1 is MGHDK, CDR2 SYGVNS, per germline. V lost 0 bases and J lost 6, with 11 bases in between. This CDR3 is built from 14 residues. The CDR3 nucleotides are TGTGCCAGCAGTGAATATGAGAAGATCCATGGCTACACCTTC. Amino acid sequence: CASSEYEKIHGYTF.

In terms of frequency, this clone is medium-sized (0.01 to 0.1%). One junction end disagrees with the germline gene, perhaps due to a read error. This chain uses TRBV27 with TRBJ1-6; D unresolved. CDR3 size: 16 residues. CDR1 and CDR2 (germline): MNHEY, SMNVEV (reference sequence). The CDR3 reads CASRSVGRFYDSPLHF. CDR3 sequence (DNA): TGTGCCAGCAGGAGCGTAGGACGGTTCTATGATTCACCCCTCCACTTT.

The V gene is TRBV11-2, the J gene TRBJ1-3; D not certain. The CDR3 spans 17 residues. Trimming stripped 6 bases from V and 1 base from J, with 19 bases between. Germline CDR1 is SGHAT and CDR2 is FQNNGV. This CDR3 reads CASRYDPVGGSGNTIYF. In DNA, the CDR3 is TGTGCCAGCAGATACGACCCAGTGGGAGGGTCTGGAAACACCATATATTTT.

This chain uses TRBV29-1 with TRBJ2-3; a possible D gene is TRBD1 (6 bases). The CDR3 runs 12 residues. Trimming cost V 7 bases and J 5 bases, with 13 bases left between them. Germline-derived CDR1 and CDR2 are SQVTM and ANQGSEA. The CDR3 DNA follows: TGCAGCGCGCACTCAGGGGAAGATACGCAGTATTTT. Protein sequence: CSAHSGEDTQYF.

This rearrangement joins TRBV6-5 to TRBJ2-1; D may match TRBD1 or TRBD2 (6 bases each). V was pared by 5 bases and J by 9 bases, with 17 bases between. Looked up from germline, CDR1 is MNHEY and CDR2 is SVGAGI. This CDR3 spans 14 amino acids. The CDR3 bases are TGTGCCAGCAGTAAGGGGGGACCCCAGGGTGAGCAGTTCTTC. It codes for CASSKGGPQGEQFF.

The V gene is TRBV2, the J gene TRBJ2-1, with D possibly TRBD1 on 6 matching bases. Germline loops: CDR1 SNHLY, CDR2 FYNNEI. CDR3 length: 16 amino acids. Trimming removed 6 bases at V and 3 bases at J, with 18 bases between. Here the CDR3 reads CASRATGQRFYNEQFF. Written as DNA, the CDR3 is TGTGCCAGCAGGGCGACCGGACAGAGATTCTACAATGAGCAGTTCTTC. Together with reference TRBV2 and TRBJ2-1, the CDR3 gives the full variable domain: EPEVTQTPSHQVTQMGQEVILRCVPISNHLYFYWYRQILGQKVEFLVSFYNNEISEKSEIFDDQFSVERPDGSNFTLKIRSTKLEDSAMYFCASRATGQRFYNEQFFGPGTRLTVL.

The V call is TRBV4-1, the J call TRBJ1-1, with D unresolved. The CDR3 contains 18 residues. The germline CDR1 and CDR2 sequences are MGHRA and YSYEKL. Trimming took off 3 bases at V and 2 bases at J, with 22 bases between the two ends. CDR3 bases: TGCGCCAGCAGCCATCCTCGGGGTCAGGAAGTGGGAAACACTGAAGCTTTCTTT. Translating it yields CASSHPRGQEVGNTEAFF.

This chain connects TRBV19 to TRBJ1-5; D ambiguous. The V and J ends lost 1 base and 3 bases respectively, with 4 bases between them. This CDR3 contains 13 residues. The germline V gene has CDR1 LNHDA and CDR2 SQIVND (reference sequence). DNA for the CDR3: TGTGCCAGTAGTATAGCGTACAATCAGCCCCAGCATTTT. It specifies CASSIAYNQPQHF.